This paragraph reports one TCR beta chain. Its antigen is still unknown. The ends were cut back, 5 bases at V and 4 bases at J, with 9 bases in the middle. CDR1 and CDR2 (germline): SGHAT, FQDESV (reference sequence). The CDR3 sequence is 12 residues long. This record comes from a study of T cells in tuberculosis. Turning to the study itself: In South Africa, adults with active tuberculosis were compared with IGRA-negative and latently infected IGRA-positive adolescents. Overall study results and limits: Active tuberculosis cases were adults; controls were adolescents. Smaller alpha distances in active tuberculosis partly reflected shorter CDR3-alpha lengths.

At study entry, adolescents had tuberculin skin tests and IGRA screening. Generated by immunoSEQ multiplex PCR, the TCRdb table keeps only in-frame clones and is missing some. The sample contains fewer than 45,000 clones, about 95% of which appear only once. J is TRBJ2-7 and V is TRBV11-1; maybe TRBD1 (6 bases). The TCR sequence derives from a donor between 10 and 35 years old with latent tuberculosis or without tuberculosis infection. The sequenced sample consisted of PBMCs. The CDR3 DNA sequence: TGTGCCAGCAGCCTACAGGGATACGAGCAGTACTTC. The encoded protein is CASSLQGYEQYF.